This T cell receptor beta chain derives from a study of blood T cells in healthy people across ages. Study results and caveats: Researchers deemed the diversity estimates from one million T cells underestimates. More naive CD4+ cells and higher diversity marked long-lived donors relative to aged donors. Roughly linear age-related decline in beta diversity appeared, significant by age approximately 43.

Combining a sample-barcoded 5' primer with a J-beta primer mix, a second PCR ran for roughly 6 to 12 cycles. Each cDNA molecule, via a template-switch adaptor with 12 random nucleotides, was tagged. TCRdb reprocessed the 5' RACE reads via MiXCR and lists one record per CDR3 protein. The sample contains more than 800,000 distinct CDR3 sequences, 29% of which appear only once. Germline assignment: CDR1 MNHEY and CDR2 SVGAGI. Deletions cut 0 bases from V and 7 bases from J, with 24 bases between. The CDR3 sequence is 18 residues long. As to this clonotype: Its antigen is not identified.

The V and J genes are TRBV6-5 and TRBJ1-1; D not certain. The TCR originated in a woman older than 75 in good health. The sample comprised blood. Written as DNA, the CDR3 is TGTGCCAGCAGTTACTCTAATACGTGGGCAGGAACGGTAGGTGAAGCTTTCTTT. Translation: CASSYSNTWAGTVGEAFF.